The 20 T cell receptor beta chains listed next were all sequenced from one sample in a study of T-cell memory formation after mild COVID-19. TCRdb processed the 5' RACE reads anew with MiXCR; each CDR3 protein has one entry. This sample has fewer than 250,000 distinct CDR3 sequences, with about 11% found just once. Sequenced input: PBMCs or a T cell subset sorted from them (not recorded which). The origin of the receptors is a man aged 18-30 years who had mild COVID-19 (a few samples of this study predate the infection). Cell type and time point are not known.

This clonotype has a handful of counts. The rearrangement links TRBV7-9 to TRBJ1-5; D gene ambiguous. Germline V gene data show CDR1 as SEHNR and CDR2 as FQNEAQ (reference sequence). This CDR3 is built from 13 residues. The V gene lost 2 bases and the J gene lost 7 bases, with 9 bases spanning the gap. CDR3 sequence: CASSLSLDQPQHF. CDR3 in DNA: TGTGCCAGCAGCTTATCGTTGGACCAGCCCCAGCATTTT. The whole variable domain, filled in from reference TRBV7-9 and TRBJ1-5, reads DTGVSQNPRHKITKRGQNVTFRCDPISEHNRLYWYRQTLGQGPEFLTYFQNEAQLEKSRLLSDRFSAERPKGSFSTLEIQRTEQGDSAMYLCASSLSLDQPQHFGDGTRLSIL.

This sequence joins TRBV5-1 and TRBJ2-5, with 7 bases identical to TRBD2. Trimming took 3 bases from V and 5 from J; bases not matched to a gene: 7. Germline V lookup: CDR1 SGHRS, CDR2 YFSETQ. This CDR3 contains 14 residues. In DNA form, the CDR3 reads TGCGCCAGCAGCTGGGGAGGGGTCGCGGAGACCCAGTACTTC. It codes for CASSWGGVAETQYF.

The chain employs TRBV5-1 and TRBJ2-1; 9 positions agree with TRBD1. After removal of 2 bases from V and 4 bases from J, the junction contained 4 bases not matched to a gene. CDR3 length equals 15 residues. In germline, CDR1 is SGHRS, CDR2 YFSETQ. The DNA for the CDR3 is TGCGCCAGCAGCTTTGGGGACAGGGCATACAATGAGCAGTTCTTC. Translated: CASSFGDRAYNEQFF.

This rearrangement joins TRBV5-1 to TRBJ2-3; D might be TRBD1 (6 bases). CDR1 is SGHRS and CDR2 is YFSETQ in the germline V gene. This CDR3 comprises 15 residues. V lost 2 bases, J lost 2 bases, and 12 bases lay in between. CDR3 coding DNA: TGCGCCAGCAGCTTAAGCGGACAGTCCACAGATACGCAGTATTTT. Translation: CASSLSGQSTDTQYF.

The chain recombines TRBV10-2 with TRBJ1-5; TRBD1 might be the D (5 bases). Germline values: CDR1 WSHSY, CDR2 SAAADI. The CDR3 has 15 amino acids. V was shortened by 10 bases and J by 0 bases, with 16 bases between the two germline ends. The CDR3 sequence: CATSSDSYSNQPQHF. CDR3 nucleotide sequence: TGCGCCACCAGCTCCGACAGCTATAGCAATCAGCCCCAGCATTTT.

This chain joins TRBV4-1 and TRBJ1-2, with TRBD1 matching over 8 bases. The germline CDR1 and CDR2 sequences are MGHRA and YSYEKL. The junction had 5 bases not matched to a gene; V was cut back by 3 bases and J by 2 bases. The CDR3 sequence is 15 residues long. As DNA, the CDR3 is TGCGCCAGCAGCCACACGACAGGGGAGAACTATGGCTACACCTTC. Amino acid sequence: CASSHTTGENYGYTF.

This clonotype was observed many times. The V call is TRBV4-1, the J call TRBJ2-1; 11 positions match TRBD2. The CDR3 sequence is 17 residues long. Germline CDR1 MGHRA, CDR2 YSYEKL. V trimming: 0 bases; J trimming: 12 bases; junction bases outside the gene matches: 13. The CDR3 is CASSQDGTSGHNRGQFF. For the CDR3, the DNA is TGCGCCAGCAGCCAAGATGGGACTAGCGGTCATAATCGTGGGCAGTTCTTC.

This clonotype was seen a handful of times. The chain couples TRBV18 to TRBJ2-4; TRBD2 matches 13 bases. Germline CDR1 and CDR2: KGHSH and LQKENI. V shed 0 bases, J shed 4 bases, and the junction held 0 bases outside the gene matches. CDR3 size: 16 residues. The CDR3 nucleotides are TGTGCCAGCTCACCACCGGGACTAGCGGGGAAAAACATTCAGTACTTC. Its translation is CASSPPGLAGKNIQYF.

This clonotype was counted a few times. This chain joins TRBV7-2 and TRBJ1-1, with D tentatively TRBD1 (5 bases). Trimming shortened V by 3 bases and J by 1 base, and 18 bases separated the two germline ends. The CDR3 totals 17 residues. Germline V CDR1 and CDR2: SGHTA, FQGNSA. CDR3 DNA: TGTGCCAGCAGCTTGGGCGGAAGGAGTGGGGCGAACACTGAAGCTTTCTTT. Its translation: CASSLGGRSGANTEAFF.

The CDR3: CSARDVRGNTGELFF. The CDR3 coding sequence is TGCAGTGCTAGAGATGTCAGGGGTAACACCGGGGAGCTGTTTTTT. The rearrangement links TRBV20-1 to TRBJ2-2; possible D gene TRBD1, 6 bases. V was trimmed by 0 bases and J by 2 bases, leaving 10 bases between them. CDR1 and CDR2 (germline): DFQATT, SNEGSKA (reference sequence). This CDR3 has 15 residues.

This clonotype has just a few counts. V and J are TRBV4-2 and TRBJ2-5; 7 bases agree with TRBD2. The length of the CDR3 is 16 residues. V was clipped by 0 bases and J by 4 bases; unmatched bases: 8. Germline assignment: CDR1 LGHNA and CDR2 YNFKEQ. The CDR3 bases are TGTGCCAGCAGCCAAGACGGGACTACCTTCTTAGAGACCCAGTACTTC. Translation gives CASSQDGTTFLETQYF.

This clonotype was observed a handful of times. V gene TRBV4-2 combines with J gene TRBJ1-3, with D uncertain. Trimming shortened V by 0 bases and J by 4 bases, and 13 bases separated the two germline ends. Germline CDR1 is LGHNA and CDR2 is YNFKEQ. The CDR3 is 16 residues long. This chain's CDR3 is CASSQDISPGGNTIYF. The CDR3 DNA reads as TGTGCCAGCAGCCAAGATATAAGTCCTGGGGGAAACACCATATATTTT.

J is TRBJ1-1 and V is TRBV5-1; TRBD1 might be the D (5 bases). This CDR3 has 12 amino acids. V was clipped by 1 base and J by 7 bases, with 8 bases between them. CDR1 and CDR2 (germline): SGHRS, YFSETQ. CDR3 in amino acids: CASSLQGNEAFF. The CDR3 region has the DNA TGCGCCAGCAGCTTGCAGGGTAATGAAGCTTTCTTT.

This clonotype was seen at least ten times. The chain links TRBV7-3 to TRBJ1-2; possibly TRBD1 for D (5 bases). From germline, CDR1 is SGHTA and CDR2 FQGTGA. The V gene lost 1 base and the J gene lost 8 bases, with 14 bases spanning the gap. This CDR3 is built from 14 residues. In DNA form, the CDR3 reads TGTGCCAGCAGCTTAAACAGTGGCAGGGACGGCTACACCTTC. Its translation: CASSLNSGRDGYTF.

There are a few counts of this clonotype. The V and J genes are TRBV3-1 and TRBJ2-5; 11 bases map to TRBD2. Trimming removed 6 bases from V and 1 base from J; junction bases left unmatched: 13. The CDR3 is 18 amino acids. The germline gives CDR1 LGHDT, CDR2 YNNKEL (reference sequence). The CDR3 region is CASSRLPPSGGTQETQYF. CDR3 nucleotide sequence: TGTGCCAGCAGTCGACTCCCCCCTAGCGGGGGGACCCAAGAGACCCAGTACTTC.

In this sample, this clonotype turned up a few times. This sequence joins TRBV5-4 and TRBJ1-6; D perhaps matches TRBD1 (5 bases). Trimming pared 5 bases from V and 8 bases from J, leaving 17 bases between. Germline V gene sequence: CDR1 SGHNT, CDR2 YYREEE (reference sequence). The CDR3 loop spans 15 amino acids. The CDR3 loop reads CASRFGVQGDSPLHF. For the CDR3, the DNA is TGTGCCAGCAGATTCGGGGTGCAGGGAGATTCACCCCTCCACTTT. Variable domain in full (rest from reference TRBV5-4 and TRBJ1-6): ETGVTQSPTHLIKTRGQQVTLRCSSQSGHNTVSWYQQALGQGPQFIFQYYREEENGRGNFPPRFSGLQFPNYSSELNVNALELDDSALYLCASRFGVQGDSPLHFGNGTRLTVT.

The chain recombines TRBV12-3 or TRBV12-4 with TRBJ2-3; TRBD2 matches at 10 bases. The CDR3 covers 15 residues. The J segment lost 5 bases and the V segment lost 5 bases, leaving 7 bases of the junction unmatched. The CDR3: CASSPAGGRVDTQYF. The CDR3 bases are TGTGCCAGCAGTCCAGCGGGGGGGCGGGTAGATACGCAGTATTTT.

The chain couples TRBV9 to TRBJ2-5; D is ambiguous. The CDR3 runs 12 residues. CDR1 and CDR2 from the germline V gene are SGDLS and YYNGEE. V shed 0 bases and J shed 5 bases, with 5 bases lying between them. The CDR3 is CASSVAGETQYF. DNA for the CDR3: TGTGCCAGCAGCGTAGCGGGTGAGACCCAGTACTTC.

This clonotype was seen at least ten times. CDR3 sequence (DNA): TGTGCCAGCAGCCCTCCCACCTATGCCGGTGGCCGACAAGGCTACACCTTC. Encoded protein: CASSPPTYAGGRQGYTF. The chain employs TRBV25-1 and TRBJ1-2; D not certain. This CDR3 has 17 residues. Germline CDR1 MGHDK, CDR2 SYGVNS. The V and J ends lost 6 bases and 8 bases respectively, with 28 bases between them.

This clonotype has ten or more counts. V usage is TRBV7-6 and J usage is TRBJ2-5; D call uncertain. Germline CDR1 SGHVS, CDR2 FNYEAQ. The length of the CDR3 is 15 residues. Between the trimmed V and J ends, which lost 1 base and 5 bases, there was a span of 14 bases. The CDR3 spells CASSLGSALYETQYF. The CDR3 DNA reads TGTGCCAGCAGCTTAGGGAGTGCGCTGTACGAGACCCAGTACTTC. Full variable domain (remainder filled in from reference TRBV7-6 and TRBJ2-5): GAGVSQSPRYKVTKRGQDVALRCDPISGHVSLYWYRQALGQGPEFLTYFNYEAQQDKSGLPNDRFSAERPEGSISTLTIQRTEQRDSAMYRCASSLGSALYETQYFGPGTRLLVL.